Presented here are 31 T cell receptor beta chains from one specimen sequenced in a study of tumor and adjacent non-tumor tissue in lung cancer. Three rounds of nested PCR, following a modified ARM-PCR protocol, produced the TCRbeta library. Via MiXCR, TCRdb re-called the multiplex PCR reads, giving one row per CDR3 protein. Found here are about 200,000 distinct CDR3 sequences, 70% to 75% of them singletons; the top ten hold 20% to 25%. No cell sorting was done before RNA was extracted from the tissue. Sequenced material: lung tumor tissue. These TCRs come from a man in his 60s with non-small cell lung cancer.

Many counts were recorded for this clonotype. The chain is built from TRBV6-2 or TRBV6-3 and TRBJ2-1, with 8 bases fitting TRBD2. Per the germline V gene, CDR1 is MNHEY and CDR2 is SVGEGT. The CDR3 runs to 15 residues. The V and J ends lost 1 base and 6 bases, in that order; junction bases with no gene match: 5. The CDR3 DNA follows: TGTGCCAGCAGTTACTTTAGCGGGGCAGGCAATGAGCAGTTCTTC. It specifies CASSYFSGAGNEQFF.

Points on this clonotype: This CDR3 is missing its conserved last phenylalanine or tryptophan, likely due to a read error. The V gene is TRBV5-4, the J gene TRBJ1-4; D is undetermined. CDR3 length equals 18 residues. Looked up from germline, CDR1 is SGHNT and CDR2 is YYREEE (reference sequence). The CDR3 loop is CASSLGGALSATSEKLFL. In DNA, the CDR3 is TGTGCCAGCAGCTTGGGAGGAGCACTTTCCGCAACTAGTGAAAAACTGTTTTTG.

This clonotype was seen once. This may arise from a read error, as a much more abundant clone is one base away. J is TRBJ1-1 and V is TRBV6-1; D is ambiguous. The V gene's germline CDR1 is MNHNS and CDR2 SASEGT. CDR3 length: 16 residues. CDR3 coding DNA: TGTTCCAGCAGTGAAGGGTTTGAGGGTTCCAACACTGAAGCTTTCTTT. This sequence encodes CSSSEGFEGSNTEAFF.

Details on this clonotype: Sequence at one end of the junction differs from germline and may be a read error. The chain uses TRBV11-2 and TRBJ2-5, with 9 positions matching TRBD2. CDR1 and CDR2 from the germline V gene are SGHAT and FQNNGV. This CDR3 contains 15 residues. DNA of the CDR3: TGTGCCAGCAGCCCGGGGACTAGCCGTGTCATGACCCATTGCTTC. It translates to CASSPGTSRVMTHCF.

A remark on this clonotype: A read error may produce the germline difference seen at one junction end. The CDR3: CANSLEGSSRETQYF. CDR3 sequence (DNA): TGTGCCAACAGCTTAGAGGGCTCCTCCCGAGAGACACAGTACTTC. The chain uses TRBV11-2 and TRBJ2-5, with D maybe TRBD2 (5 bases). The CDR3 contains 15 residues. Germline-derived CDR1 and CDR2 are SGHAT and FQNNGV.

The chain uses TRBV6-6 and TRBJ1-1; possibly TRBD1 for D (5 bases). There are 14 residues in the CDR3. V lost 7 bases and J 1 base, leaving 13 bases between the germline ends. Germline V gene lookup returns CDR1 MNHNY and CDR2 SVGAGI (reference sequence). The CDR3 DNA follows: TGTGCCAGCATTTATGCGGGACCGAACACTGAAGCTTTCTTT. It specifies CASIYAGPNTEAFF.

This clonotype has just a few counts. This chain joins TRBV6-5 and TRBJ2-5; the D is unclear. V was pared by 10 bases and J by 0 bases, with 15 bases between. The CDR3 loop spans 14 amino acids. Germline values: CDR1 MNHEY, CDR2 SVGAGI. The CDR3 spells CATKQKGYQETQYF. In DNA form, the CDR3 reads TGTGCCACTAAACAAAAGGGCTACCAAGAGACCCAGTACTTC.

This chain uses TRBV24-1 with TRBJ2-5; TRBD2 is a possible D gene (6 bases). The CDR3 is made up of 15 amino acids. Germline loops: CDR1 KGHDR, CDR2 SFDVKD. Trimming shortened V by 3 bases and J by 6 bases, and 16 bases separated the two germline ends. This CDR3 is CATSDTGTGKKTQYF. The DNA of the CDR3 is TGTGCCACCAGTGATACCGGGACTGGTAAAAAGACCCAGTACTTC.

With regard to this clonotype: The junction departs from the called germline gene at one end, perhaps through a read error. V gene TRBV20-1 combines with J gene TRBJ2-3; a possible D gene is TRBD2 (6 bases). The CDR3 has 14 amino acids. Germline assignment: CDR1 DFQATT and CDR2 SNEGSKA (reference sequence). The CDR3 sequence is CSARMAGLSDTQYF. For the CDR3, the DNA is TGCAGTGCTAGAATGGCGGGATTGTCAGATACCCAGTATTTT.

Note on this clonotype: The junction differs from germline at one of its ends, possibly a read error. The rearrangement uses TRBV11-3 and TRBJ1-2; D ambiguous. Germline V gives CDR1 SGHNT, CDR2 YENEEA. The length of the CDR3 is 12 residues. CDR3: CASSLTANGYSF. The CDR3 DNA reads TGTGCCAGCAGCTTAACAGCGAATGGCTACAGCTTC.

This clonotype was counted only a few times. The CDR3 DNA reads as TGTGCCAGCAGCTTAGGGGTAGCGGGAGTGGCAGATACGCAGTATTTT. Translated, it gives CASSLGVAGVADTQYF. J is TRBJ2-3 and V is TRBV11-2; 9 bases match TRBD2. V lost 1 base, J lost 4 bases, and 6 bases stayed unmatched. The CDR3 is 16 amino acids. Germline V gene lookup returns CDR1 SGHAT and CDR2 FQNNGV.

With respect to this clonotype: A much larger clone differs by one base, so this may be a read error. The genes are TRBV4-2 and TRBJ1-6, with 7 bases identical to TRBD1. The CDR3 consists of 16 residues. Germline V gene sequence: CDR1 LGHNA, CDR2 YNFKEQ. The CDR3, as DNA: TGTGCCAGCAACCAAGGGGGTACAGGGGATAATTCACCCCTCCACTTT. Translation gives CASNQGGTGDNSPLHF.

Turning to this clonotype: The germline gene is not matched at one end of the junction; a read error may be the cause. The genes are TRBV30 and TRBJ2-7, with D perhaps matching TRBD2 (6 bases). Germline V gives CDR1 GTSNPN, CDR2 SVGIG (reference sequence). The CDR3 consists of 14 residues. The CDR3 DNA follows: TGTGTCTGGAATCCCGGGGGAGTCCGAAACGAGCAGTACTTC. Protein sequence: CVWNPGGVRNEQYF.

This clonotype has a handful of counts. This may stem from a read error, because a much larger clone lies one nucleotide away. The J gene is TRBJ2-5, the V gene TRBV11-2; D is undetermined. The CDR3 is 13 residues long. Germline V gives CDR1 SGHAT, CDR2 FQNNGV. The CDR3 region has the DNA TGTGCCAGCAGCGGGCAGCCGCAAGAGATCCAGTACTTC. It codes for CASSGQPQEIQYF.

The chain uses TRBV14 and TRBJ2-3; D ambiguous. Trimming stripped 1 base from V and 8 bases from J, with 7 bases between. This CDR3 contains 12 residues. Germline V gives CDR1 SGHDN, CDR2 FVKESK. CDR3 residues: CASSQGRVTQYF. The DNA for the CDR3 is TGTGCCAGCAGCCAAGGCCGAGTTACGCAGTATTTT.

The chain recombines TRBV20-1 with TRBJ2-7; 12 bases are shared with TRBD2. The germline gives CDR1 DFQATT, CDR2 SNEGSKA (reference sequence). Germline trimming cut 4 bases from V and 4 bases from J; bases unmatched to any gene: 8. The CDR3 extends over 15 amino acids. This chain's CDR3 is CSANTLAGGGYEQYF. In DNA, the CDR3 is TGCAGTGCTAATACCCTAGCGGGGGGGGGGTACGAGCAGTACTTC.

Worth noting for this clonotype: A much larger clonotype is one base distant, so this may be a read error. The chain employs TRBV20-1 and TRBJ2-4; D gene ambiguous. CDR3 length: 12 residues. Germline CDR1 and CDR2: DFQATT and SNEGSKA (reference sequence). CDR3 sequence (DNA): TGCAGTGCTAGGGTTAACGGAAACATTCAGTGCTTC. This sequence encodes CSARVNGNIQCF.

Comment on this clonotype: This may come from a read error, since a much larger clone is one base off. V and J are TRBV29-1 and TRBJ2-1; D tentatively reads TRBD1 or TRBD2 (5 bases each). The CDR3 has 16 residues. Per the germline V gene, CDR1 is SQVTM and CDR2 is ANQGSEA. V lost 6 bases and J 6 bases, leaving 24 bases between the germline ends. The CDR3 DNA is TGCAGCGTGATCACCACCGGGACCCTGTGGGCCAATGAGCAGTTCTTC. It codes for CSVITTGTLWANEQFF.

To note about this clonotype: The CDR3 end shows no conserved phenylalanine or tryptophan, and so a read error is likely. DNA for the CDR3: TGCAGTGCTATTGGGGCGGGGGGTAGTCTCACAGGTACGCAGTATTTA. It codes for CSAIGAGGSLTGTQYL. V usage is TRBV20-1 and J usage is TRBJ2-3; 8 nucleotides agree with TRBD2. Per germline, CDR1 DFQATT and CDR2 SNEGSKA (reference sequence). CDR3 length equals 16 residues.

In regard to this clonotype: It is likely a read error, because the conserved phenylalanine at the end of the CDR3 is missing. In nucleotides, the CDR3 is TGTGCCAGCAGCCAATTAGCTGGCGGCACAGGGGAGCTGTTTTAT. This sequence encodes CASSQLAGGTGELFY. The chain has TRBV11-1 and TRBJ2-2; D gene unclear. This CDR3 is built from 15 residues. V dropped 5 bases and J dropped 8 bases, with 18 bases sitting between them. The V gene's germline CDR1 is SGHAT and CDR2 FQDESV (reference sequence).

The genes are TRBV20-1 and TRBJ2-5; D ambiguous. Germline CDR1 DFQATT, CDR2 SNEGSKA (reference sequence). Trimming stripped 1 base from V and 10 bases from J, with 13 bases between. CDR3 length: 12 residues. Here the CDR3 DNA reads TGCAGTGCTAGAGCGTGGCCGGAGTTCCAGTACTTC. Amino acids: CSARAWPEFQYF.

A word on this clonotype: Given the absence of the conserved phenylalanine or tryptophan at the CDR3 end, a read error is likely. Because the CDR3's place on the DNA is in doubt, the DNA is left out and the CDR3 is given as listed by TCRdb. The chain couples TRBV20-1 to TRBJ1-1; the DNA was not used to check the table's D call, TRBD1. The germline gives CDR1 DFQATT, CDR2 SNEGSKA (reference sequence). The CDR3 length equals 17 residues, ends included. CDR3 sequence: CSARDPARGVRDTEAFI.

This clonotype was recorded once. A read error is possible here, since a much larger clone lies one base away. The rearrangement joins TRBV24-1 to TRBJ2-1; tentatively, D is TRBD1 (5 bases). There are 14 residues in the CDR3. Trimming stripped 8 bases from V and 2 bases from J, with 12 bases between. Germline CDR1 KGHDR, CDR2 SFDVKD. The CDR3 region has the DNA TGTGCCACCAAGAAGGGGTGGGCCTACAATGAGCAGTTCTTC. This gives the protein CATKKGWAYNEQFF.

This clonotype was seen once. In nucleotides, the CDR3 is TGCAGTGCTGGGGGGCCCGGGACTAGTGGGTTCTGTGAGCAGTTCTTC. It is translated as CSAGGPGTSGFCEQFF. The genes are TRBV20-1 and TRBJ2-1, with 8 bases matching TRBD2. The length of the CDR3 is 16 residues. CDR1 and CDR2 (germline): DFQATT, SNEGSKA (reference sequence). The V and J ends lost 5 bases and 9 bases, in that order; junction bases with no gene match: 18.

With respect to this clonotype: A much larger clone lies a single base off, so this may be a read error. The CDR3 DNA reads as TGCAATGCTAGAGATCACGGCGGGCCGAGCTCCTACAATGAGCAGTTCTTC. It specifies CNARDHGGPSSYNEQFF. The chain carries TRBV20-1 and TRBJ2-1; weak D call: TRBD2 (5 bases). The CDR3 has 17 amino acids. Germline V gene sequence: CDR1 DFQATT, CDR2 SNEGSKA (reference sequence).

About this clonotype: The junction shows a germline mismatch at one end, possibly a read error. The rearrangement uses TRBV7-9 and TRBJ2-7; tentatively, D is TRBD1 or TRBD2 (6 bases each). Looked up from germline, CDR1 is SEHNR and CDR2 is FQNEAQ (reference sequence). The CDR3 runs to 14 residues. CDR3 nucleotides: TGTGCCAGCATGGAAGGGGGGCCGGCGCACGAGCAATACTTC. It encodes CASMEGGPAHEQYF.

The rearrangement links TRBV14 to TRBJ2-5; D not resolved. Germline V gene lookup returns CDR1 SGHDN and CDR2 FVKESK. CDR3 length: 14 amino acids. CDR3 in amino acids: CASCQVGPRETQYF. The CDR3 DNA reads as TGTGCTAGCTGCCAAGTTGGTCCTCGGGAGACCCAGTACTTC.

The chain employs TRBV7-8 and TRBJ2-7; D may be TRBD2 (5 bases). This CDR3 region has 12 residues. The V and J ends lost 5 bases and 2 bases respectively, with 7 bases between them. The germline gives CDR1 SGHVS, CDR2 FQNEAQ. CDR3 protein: CASSRGTYEQYF. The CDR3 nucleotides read TGTGCCAGCAGCCGAGGGACCTACGAGCAGTACTTC.

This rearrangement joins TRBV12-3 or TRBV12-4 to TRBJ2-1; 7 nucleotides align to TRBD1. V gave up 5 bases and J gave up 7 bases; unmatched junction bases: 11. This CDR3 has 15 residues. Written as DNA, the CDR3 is TGTGCCAGCAGTCCGAGGACAGGCACTGAAAATGAGCAGTTCTTC. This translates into CASSPRTGTENEQFF.

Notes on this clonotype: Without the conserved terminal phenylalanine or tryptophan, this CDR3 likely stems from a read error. CDR3 protein: CTRSLDLDTEAFL. Written as DNA, the CDR3 is TGTACCCGCAGCTTAGATTTGGACACTGAAGCTTTCCTT. The chain joins TRBV11-2 to TRBJ1-1; D remains ambiguous. CDR1 is SGHAT, CDR2 FQNNGV, per germline. This CDR3 has 13 amino acids.

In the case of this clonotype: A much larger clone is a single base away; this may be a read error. The CDR3 nucleotides read TGCACCAGCAGTGAGTGGGGGGTAGTGGACCAGCCCCAGCATTTT. This gives the protein CTSSEWGVVDQPQHF. V is TRBV10-2 and J is TRBJ1-5, with D possibly being TRBD1 (5 bases). There are 15 residues in the CDR3. Per the germline V gene, CDR1 is WSHSY and CDR2 is SAAADI.